This entry lists 17 T cell receptor beta chains sequenced from one sample in a study of cytomegalovirus exposure and HLA in healthy donors (dated by TCRdb to about 2017). The library was obtained by the immunoSEQ multiplex PCR assay. For the multiplex PCR, a mixture combining 60 forward primers for TCR Vbeta segments and 13 reverse primers for TCR Jbeta segments was used. TCRdb obtained this table from immuneACCESS and retained in-frame rearrangements with V and J assigned. These tables miss some clones; where compared with another copy, unresolved V genes account for less than half of the shortfall, and the remainder is unexplained. The sample profile shows over 110,000 clones; roughly 74% of them were found once. The ten biggest clones cover about 6.6% of the sample. The sequencing sample was made of PBMCs. The source is a woman between 40 and 50 years old in good health and CMV-seropositive.

V usage is TRBV16 and J usage is TRBJ2-1; a weak D match, TRBD2 (6 bases). Per the germline V gene, CDR1 is KGHSY and CDR2 is FQNENV. CDR3 length equals 13 residues. V was pared by 4 bases and J by 10 bases, with 14 bases between. The DNA of the CDR3 is TGTGCCAGCAGCCCGGAGGAGGGCCTGGAGCAGTTCTTC. Its protein product is CASSPEEGLEQFF.

J is TRBJ1-4 and V is TRBV6-6; perhaps TRBD1 as D (6 bases). The germline V gene encodes CDR1 MNHNY and CDR2 SVGAGI (reference sequence). This CDR3 is 14 amino acids long. V was clipped by 5 bases and J by 5 bases, with 12 bases between them. The CDR3 protein is CASSPRGGNEKLFF. CDR3 nucleotide sequence: TGTGCCAGCAGTCCCCGGGGGGGCAATGAAAAACTGTTTTTT.

On this clone: One end of the junction fails to match germline, which may point to a read error. The rearrangement uses TRBV9 and TRBJ2-3, with D unresolved. This CDR3 spans 14 amino acids. Germline values: CDR1 SGDLS, CDR2 YYNGEE. CDR3 loop: CASSSHAATDTRYF. In DNA form, the CDR3 reads TGTGCCAGCAGCTCCCATGCAGCCACAGATACGCGGTATTTT. Using reference TRBV9 and TRBJ2-3 for the parts outside the CDR3, the full variable domain is DSGVTQTPKHLITATGQRVTLRCSPRSGDLSVYWYQQSLDQGLQFLIQYYNGEERAKGNILERFSAQQFPDLHSELNLSSLELGDSALYFCASSSHAATDTRYFGPGTRLTVL.

The V call is TRBV10-2, the J call TRBJ2-2; TRBD1 aligns across 11 bases. The CDR3 covers 13 residues. V lost 9 bases to trimming and J lost 7 bases; unmatched junction nucleotides: 4. CDR1 is WSHSY and CDR2 is SAAADI in the germline V gene. CDR3 loop: CARGQGADGELFF. CDR3 nucleotide sequence: TGCGCCAGAGGACAGGGGGCCGACGGGGAGCTGTTTTTT.

The J gene is TRBJ2-1, the V gene TRBV5-1; tentative D call: TRBD2 (5 bases). The CDR3 loop spans 14 amino acids. CDR1 SGHRS and CDR2 YFSETQ come from the germline V gene. The ends were cut back, 4 bases at V and 3 bases at J, with 11 bases in the middle. CDR3 residues: CASSPVASYNEQFF. The CDR3, as DNA: TGCGCCAGCAGCCCCGTAGCGAGCTACAATGAGCAGTTCTTC.

The V and J genes are TRBV19 and TRBJ2-2; 8 positions agree with TRBD2. With 6 bases clipped from V and 7 bases from J, the junction kept 13 bases outside the gene matches. The CDR3 has 16 residues. Germline CDR1 and CDR2: LNHDA and SQIVND (reference sequence). CDR3 DNA sequence: TGTGCCAGTAGGAGTTTAGCGGGACCCCGGGGCGGGGAGCTGTTTTTT. Its protein product is CASRSLAGPRGGELFF.

The rearrangement links TRBV2 to TRBJ1-1; TRBD1 is a possible D gene (6 bases). The germline V and J ends were trimmed by 5 bases and 1 base, with 11 bases remaining between them. The length of the CDR3 is 14 residues. Looked up from germline, CDR1 is SNHLY and CDR2 is FYNNEI. The CDR3 region is CASSWGHSNTEAFF. As DNA, the CDR3 is TGTGCCAGCAGTTGGGGACACTCGAACACTGAAGCTTTCTTT.

This clone was seen a single time. The chain uses TRBV19 and TRBJ1-4; D possibly corresponds to TRBD1 (5 bases). CDR1 is LNHDA, CDR2 SQIVND, per germline (reference sequence). V dropped 6 bases and J dropped 7 bases, with 12 bases sitting between them. This CDR3 is 13 amino acids long. The CDR3 sequence is CASRSGGGEKLFF. The CDR3 nucleotides read TGTGCCAGTAGATCCGGGGGGGGTGAAAAACTGTTTTTT.

The gene calls are TRBV19 and TRBJ1-1; D not resolved. The germline V gene encodes CDR1 LNHDA and CDR2 SQIVND (reference sequence). This CDR3 has 13 residues. V lost 1 base and J 2 bases, leaving 5 bases between the germline ends. The CDR3 spells CASSIVPNTEAFF. The CDR3 DNA reads TGTGCCAGTAGTATAGTCCCAAACACTGAAGCTTTCTTT.

The chain links TRBV4-1 to TRBJ2-7; 7 bases align to TRBD1. The CDR3 runs 13 residues. Germline CDR1 and CDR2: MGHRA and YSYEKL. V was clipped by 3 bases and J by 9 bases; unmatched bases: 8. CDR3: CASSQARQGGQYF. CDR3 DNA: TGCGCCAGCAGCCAGGCACGACAGGGTGGGCAGTACTTC.

CDR3 in DNA: TGTGCCAGCAGCCGACGGGACAGACCAATTTTCATCGTCTATGGCTACACCTTC. Translation: CASSRRDRPIFIVYGYTF. J is TRBJ1-2 and V is TRBV21-1; the table's TRBD1 call for D was not verified on the DNA. TRBV21-1 is noted as a pseudogene. The CDR3 loop spans 18 amino acids.

The V gene is TRBV5-4, the J gene TRBJ2-2, with 11 positions matching TRBD2. Germline CDR1 SGHNT, CDR2 YYREEE (reference sequence). CDR3 length: 15 amino acids. The junction had 3 bases not matched to a gene; V was cut back by 1 base and J by 7 bases. This CDR3 is CASSLRLAGGGELFF. CDR3 DNA sequence: TGTGCCAGCAGCTTGAGGCTAGCGGGAGGCGGGGAGCTGTTTTTT.

The chain's CDR3 is CASGVSTGPGQPQHF. DNA of the CDR3: TGTGCCAGCGGCGTATCCACAGGGCCGGGACAGCCCCAGCATTTT. The chain recombines TRBV27 with TRBJ1-5; tentative D call: TRBD1 (6 bases). This CDR3 has 15 amino acids. The V and J ends lost 8 bases and 7 bases respectively, with 21 bases between them. In germline, CDR1 is MNHEY, CDR2 SMNVEV (reference sequence).

V usage is TRBV10-1 and J usage is TRBJ2-2, with 9 bases matching TRBD1. This CDR3 comprises 12 residues. From germline, CDR1 is WNHNN and CDR2 SYGVQD (reference sequence). V was clipped by 7 bases and J by 8 bases; unmatched bases: 2. The CDR3 DNA is TGCGCCAGCATCGGACAGGGGGGGGAGCTGTTTTTT. Its protein product is CASIGQGGELFF.

The V gene is TRBV11-2, the J gene TRBJ2-2; no firm D call. The V end was cut by 2 bases, the J end by 4 bases, with 5 bases between. CDR1 and CDR2 from the germline V gene are SGHAT and FQNNGV. This CDR3 spans 13 amino acids. CDR3 sequence reads: CASSLFITGELFF. DNA of the CDR3: TGTGCCAGCAGCTTATTTATCACCGGGGAGCTGTTTTTT.

This clone was counted a few times. This chain joins TRBV10-3 and TRBJ2-1; tentative D call: TRBD2 (7 bases). Germline CDR1 ENHRY, CDR2 SYGVKD. The CDR3 has 16 residues. V was shortened by 7 bases and J by 5 bases, with 21 bases between the two germline ends. DNA for the CDR3: TGTGCCATCACTGCTGCGGGGGCGGGAGCCCACAATGAGCAGTTCTTC. Residues: CAITAAGAGAHNEQFF.

This clone was seen a few times. The chain combines TRBV29-1 with TRBJ2-5; 8 positions match TRBD2. Germline V gene lookup returns CDR1 SQVTM and CDR2 ANQGSEA. CDR3 length: 15 residues. The V and J ends lost 4 bases and 5 bases, in that order; junction bases with no gene match: 12. CDR3 sequence: CSVVGREGSRETQYF. The CDR3 DNA reads TGCAGCGTTGTCGGACGGGAGGGTTCGAGGGAGACCCAGTACTTC.